This TCR beta chain is from a study of T cells in Graves' hyperthyroidism and ophthalmopathy. J gave up 2 bases and V 4 bases, and 9 bases lay outside the gene matches. Germline lookup yields CDR1 LNHNV and CDR2 YYDKDF (reference sequence). There are 16 residues in the CDR3. This clonotype was picked up many times. It was RNA transcripts that yielded the amplified TCR beta CDR3 regions. TCR CDR3 underwent first-round RT-PCR with the HTBI primer set. TCRdb re-called the multiplex PCR reads through MiXCR, storing one row per CDR3 protein. The sample has around 300,000 distinct CDR3 sequences; 25% to 30% are singletons.

This TCR was recovered from a man aged 35 to 55 with Graves' hyperthyroidism that later progressed to Graves' ophthalmopathy. The V gene is TRBV15, the J gene TRBJ1-2, with 8 bases fitting TRBD1. The sequenced material came from blood. As DNA, the CDR3 is TGTGCCACCAGCAAGCGAGGGGACAGGCGAAACTATGGCTACACCTTC. It encodes CATSKRGDRRNYGYTF.